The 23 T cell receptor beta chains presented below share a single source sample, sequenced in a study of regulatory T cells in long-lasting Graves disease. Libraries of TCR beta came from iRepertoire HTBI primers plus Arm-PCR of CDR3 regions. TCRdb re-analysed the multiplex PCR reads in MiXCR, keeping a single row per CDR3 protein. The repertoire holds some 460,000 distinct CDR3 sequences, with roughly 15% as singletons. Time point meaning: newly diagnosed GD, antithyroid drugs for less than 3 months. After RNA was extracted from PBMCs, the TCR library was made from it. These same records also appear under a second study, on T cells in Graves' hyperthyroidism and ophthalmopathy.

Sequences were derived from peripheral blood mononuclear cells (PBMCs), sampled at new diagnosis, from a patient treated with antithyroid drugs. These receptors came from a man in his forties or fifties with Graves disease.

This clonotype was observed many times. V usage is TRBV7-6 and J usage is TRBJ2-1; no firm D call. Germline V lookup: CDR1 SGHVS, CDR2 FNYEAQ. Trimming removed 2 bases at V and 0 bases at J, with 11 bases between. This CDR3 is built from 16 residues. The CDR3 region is CASSLTQGLSYNEQFF. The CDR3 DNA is TGTGCCAGCAGCTTAACACAAGGTCTCTCCTACAATGAGCAGTTCTTC.

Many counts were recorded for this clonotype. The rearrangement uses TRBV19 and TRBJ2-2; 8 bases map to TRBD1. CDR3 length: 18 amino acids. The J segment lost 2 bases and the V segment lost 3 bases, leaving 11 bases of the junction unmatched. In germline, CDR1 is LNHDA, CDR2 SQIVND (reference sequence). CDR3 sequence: CASSMARGRWGNTGELFF. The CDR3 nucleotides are TGTGCCAGTAGTATGGCCAGGGGGCGCTGGGGCAACACCGGGGAGCTGTTTTTT.

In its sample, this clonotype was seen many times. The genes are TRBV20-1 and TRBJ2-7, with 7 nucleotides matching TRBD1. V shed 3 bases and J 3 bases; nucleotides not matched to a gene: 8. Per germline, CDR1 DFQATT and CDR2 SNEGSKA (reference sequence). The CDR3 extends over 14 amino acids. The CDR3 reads CSARGQFSSYEQYF. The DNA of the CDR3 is TGCAGTGCTAGGGGACAGTTCTCCAGCTACGAGCAGTACTTC.

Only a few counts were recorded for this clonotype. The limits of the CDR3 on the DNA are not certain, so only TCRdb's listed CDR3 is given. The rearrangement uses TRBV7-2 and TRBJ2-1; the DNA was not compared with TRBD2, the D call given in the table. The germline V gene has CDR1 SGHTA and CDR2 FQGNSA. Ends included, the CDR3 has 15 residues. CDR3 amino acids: CASSLVVGVGNEQSF.

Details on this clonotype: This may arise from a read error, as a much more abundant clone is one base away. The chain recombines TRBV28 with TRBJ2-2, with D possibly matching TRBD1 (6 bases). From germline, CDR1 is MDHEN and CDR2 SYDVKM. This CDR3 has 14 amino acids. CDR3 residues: CPSSSGTLTGELFF. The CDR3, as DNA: TGTCCCAGCAGTTCCGGGACACTGACCGGGGAGCTGTTTTTT.

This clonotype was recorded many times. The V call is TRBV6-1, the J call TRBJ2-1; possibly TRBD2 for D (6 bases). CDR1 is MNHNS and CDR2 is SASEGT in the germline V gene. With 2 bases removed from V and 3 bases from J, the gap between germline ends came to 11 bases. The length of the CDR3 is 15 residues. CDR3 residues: CASSESVADYNEQFF. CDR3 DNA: TGTGCCAGCAGTGAATCGGTAGCGGACTACAATGAGCAGTTCTTC.

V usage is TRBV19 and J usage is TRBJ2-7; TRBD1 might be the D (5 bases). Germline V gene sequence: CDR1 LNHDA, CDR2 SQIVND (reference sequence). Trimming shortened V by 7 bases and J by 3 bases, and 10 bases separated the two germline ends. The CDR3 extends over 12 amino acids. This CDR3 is CASTDTDYEQYF. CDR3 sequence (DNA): TGTGCCAGTACGGACACGGACTACGAGCAGTACTTC.

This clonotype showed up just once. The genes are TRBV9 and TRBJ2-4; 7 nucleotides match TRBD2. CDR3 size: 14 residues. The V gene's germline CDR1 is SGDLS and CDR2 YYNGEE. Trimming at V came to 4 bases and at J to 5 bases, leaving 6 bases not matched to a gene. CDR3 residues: CASSQGGVENIQYF. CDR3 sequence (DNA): TGTGCCAGCAGCCAGGGAGGGGTTGAAAACATTCAGTACTTC.

CDR3 sequence (DNA): TGCGCCAGCAGCAGAGGGACAGGGAGGGATGATTTTACCGGGGAGCTGTTTTTT. The encoded protein is CASSRGTGRDDFTGELFF. The chain couples TRBV5-1 to TRBJ2-2, with 9 bases fitting TRBD1. CDR3 size: 18 residues. Trimming took 4 bases from V and 5 from J; bases not matched to a gene: 15. Germline V gene data show CDR1 as SGHRS and CDR2 as YFSETQ.

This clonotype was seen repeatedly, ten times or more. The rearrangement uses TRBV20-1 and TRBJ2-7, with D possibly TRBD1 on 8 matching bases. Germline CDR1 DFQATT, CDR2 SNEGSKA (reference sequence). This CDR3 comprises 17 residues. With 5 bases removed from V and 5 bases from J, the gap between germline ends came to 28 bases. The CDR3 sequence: CSAGGQGAGGRADEQYF. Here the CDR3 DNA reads TGCAGTGCTGGGGGGCAGGGGGCAGGTGGGAGGGCGGACGAGCAGTACTTC.

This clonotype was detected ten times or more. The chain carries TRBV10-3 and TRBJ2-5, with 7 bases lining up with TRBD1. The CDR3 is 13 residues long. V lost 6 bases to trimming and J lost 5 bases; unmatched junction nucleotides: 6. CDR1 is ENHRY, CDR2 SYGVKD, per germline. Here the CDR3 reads CAISLRQGETQYF. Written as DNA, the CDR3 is TGTGCCATCAGCCTACGACAGGGCGAGACCCAGTACTTC.

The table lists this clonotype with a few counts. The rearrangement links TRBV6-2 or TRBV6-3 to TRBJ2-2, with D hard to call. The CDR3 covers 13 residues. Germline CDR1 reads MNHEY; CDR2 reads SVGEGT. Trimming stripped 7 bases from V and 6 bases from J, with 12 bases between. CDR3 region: CASISNLAGELFF. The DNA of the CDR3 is TGTGCCAGCATAAGTAACCTGGCCGGGGAGCTGTTTTTT.

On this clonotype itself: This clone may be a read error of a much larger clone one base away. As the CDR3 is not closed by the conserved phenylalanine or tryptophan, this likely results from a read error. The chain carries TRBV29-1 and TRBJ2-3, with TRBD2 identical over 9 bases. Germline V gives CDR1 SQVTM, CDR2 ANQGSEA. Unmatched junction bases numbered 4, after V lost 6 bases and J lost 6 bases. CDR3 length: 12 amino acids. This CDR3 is CSVDSGSDTQYL. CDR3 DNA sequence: TGCAGCGTAGATAGCGGGAGTGATACGCAGTATCTT.

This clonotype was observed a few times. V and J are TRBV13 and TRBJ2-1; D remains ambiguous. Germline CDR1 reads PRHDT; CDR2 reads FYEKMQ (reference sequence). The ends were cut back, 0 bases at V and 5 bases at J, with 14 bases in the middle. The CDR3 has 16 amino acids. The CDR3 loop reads CASSLGLMGPNNEQFF. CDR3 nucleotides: TGTGCCAGCAGCTTAGGCCTAATGGGCCCCAACAATGAGCAGTTCTTC.

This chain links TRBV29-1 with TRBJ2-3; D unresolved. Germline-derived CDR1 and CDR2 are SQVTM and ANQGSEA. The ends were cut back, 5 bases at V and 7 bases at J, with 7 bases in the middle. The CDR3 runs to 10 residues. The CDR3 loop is CSVRVNTQYF. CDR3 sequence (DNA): TGCAGCGTTCGTGTTAATACGCAGTATTTT.

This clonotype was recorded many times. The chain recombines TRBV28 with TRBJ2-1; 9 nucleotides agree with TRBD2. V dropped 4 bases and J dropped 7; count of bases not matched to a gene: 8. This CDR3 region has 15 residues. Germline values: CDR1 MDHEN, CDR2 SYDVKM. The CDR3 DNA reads TGTGCCAGCAGTTGGGGTAGCGGGAGTGGTAATGAGCAGTTCTTC. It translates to CASSWGSGSGNEQFF. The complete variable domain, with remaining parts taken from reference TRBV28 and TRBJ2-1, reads DVKVTQSSRYLVKRTGEKVFLECVQDMDHENMFWYRQDPGLGLRLIYFSYDVKMKEKGDIPEGYSVSREKKERFSLILESASTNQTSMYLCASSWGSGSGNEQFFGPGTRLTVL.

DNA for the CDR3: TGTGCCAGTAGTATAGATGGATGGAGTTACATGAACACTGAAGCTTTCTTT. This translates into CASSIDGWSYMNTEAFF. This sequence joins TRBV19 and TRBJ1-1; D uncertain. CDR1 is LNHDA, CDR2 SQIVND, per germline (reference sequence). The CDR3 is made up of 17 amino acids. Trimming pared 0 bases from V and 0 bases from J, leaving 14 bases between. Full variable domain (missing parts from reference TRBV19 and TRBJ1-1): DGGITQSPKYLFRKEGQNVTLSCEQNLNHDAMYWYRQDPGQGLRLIYYSQIVNDFQKGDIAEGYSVSREKKESFPLTVTSAQKNPTAFYLCASSIDGWSYMNTEAFFGQGTRLTVV.

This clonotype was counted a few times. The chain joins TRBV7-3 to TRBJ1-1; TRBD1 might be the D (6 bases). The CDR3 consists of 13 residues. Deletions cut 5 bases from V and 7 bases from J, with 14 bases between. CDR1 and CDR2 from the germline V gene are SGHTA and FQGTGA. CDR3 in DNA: TGTGCCAGCAGCCAACCAGGACAGAATGAAGCTTTCTTT. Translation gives CASSQPGQNEAFF. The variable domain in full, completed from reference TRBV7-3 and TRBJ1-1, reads GAGVSQTPSNKVTEKGKYVELRCDPISGHTALYWYRQSLGQGPEFLIYFQGTGAADDSGLPNDRFFAVRPEGSVSTLKIQRTERGDSAVYLCASSQPGQNEAFFGQGTRLTVV.

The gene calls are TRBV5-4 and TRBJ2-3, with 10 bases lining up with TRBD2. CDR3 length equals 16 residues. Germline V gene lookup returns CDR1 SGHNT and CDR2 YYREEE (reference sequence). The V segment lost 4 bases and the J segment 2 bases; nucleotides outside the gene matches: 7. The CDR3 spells CASSPGTSVDTDTQYF. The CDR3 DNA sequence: TGTGCCAGCAGCCCTGGGACTAGCGTTGACACAGATACGCAGTATTTT. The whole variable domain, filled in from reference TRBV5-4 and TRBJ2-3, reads ETGVTQSPTHLIKTRGQQVTLRCSSQSGHNTVSWYQQALGQGPQFIFQYYREEENGRGNFPPRFSGLQFPNYSSELNVNALELDDSALYLCASSPGTSVDTDTQYFGPGTRLTVL.

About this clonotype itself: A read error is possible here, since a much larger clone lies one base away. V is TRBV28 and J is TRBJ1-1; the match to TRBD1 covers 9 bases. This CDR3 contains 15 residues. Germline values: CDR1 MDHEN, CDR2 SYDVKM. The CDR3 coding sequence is TGTGCCAGCAGTCCCCCCGGACAGGGGAACACTGAAGCTTCCTTT. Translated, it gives CASSPPGQGNTEASF.

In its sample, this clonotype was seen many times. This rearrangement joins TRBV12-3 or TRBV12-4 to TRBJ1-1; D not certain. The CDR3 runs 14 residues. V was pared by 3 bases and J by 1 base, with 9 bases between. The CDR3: CASSFRGGNTEAFF. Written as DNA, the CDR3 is TGTGCCAGCAGTTTTCGAGGTGGGAACACTGAAGCTTTCTTT.

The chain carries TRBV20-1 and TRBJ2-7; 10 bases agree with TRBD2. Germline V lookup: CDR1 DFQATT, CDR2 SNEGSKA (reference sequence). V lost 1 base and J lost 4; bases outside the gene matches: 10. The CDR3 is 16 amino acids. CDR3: CSARVSSSGRAYEQYF. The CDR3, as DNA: TGCAGTGCTAGAGTATCCTCTAGCGGGAGAGCGTACGAGCAGTACTTC.

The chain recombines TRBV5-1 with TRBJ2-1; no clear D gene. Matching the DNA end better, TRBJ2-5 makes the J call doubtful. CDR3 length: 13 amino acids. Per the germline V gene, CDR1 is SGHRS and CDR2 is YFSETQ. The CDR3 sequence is CASSLGAEGTQYF. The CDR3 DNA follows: TGCGCCAGCAGCTTGGGGGCAGAAGGGACCCAGTACTTC.